This T cell receptor (beta chain) originates from a study of T cells in Graves' hyperthyroidism and ophthalmopathy. Study in general: The initial diagnosis was the point when peripheral blood was collected, ahead of any treatment.

Diagnoses rested on clinical symptoms, serum thyroxine and TRAb, thyroid ultrasound and orbital computed tomography. The CDR3 is 14 residues long. Germline V gene sequence: CDR1 SGHDT, CDR2 YYEEEE. Trimming took 0 bases from V and 10 from J, leaving 16 bases between them. The source material, RNA transcripts, was used to amplify TCR beta CDR3 regions. HTBI primers were the set used in a first-round RT-PCR of the TCR CDR3. TCRdb used MiXCR to reprocess the multiplex PCR reads, holding one entry per CDR3 protein. Found here are under 250,000 distinct CDR3 sequences, around 24% of them singletons; the top ten hold roughly 35%. Notes on this clonotype: A read error may be the cause here, since a much bigger clone is one base away.

The chain uses TRBV5-6 and TRBJ1-1; D not resolved. The origin of this receptor is a woman in her thirties or forties with Graves' ophthalmopathy. Sequences were obtained from blood. The CDR3 loop is CASSLGDHGKPAFF. The CDR3 DNA reads as TGTGCCAGCAGCTTGGGTGATCATGGGAAGCCAGCTTTCTTT.